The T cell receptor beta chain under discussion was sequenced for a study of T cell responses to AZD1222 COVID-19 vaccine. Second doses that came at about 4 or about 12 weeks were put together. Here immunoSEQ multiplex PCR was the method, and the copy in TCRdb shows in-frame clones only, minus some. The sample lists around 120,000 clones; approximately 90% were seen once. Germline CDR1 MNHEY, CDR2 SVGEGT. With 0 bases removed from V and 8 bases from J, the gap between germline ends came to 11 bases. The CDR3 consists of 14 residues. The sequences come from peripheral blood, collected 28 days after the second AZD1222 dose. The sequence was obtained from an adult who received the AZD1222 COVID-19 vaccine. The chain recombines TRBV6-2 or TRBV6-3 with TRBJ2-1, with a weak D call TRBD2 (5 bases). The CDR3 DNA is TGTGCCAGCAGTTACTCTGAGGTCGGGGATGAGCAGTTCTTC. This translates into CASSYSEVGDEQFF.